The rows below give T cell receptor beta chains drawn from one sample of a study of T cell responses to AZD1222 COVID-19 vaccine. Some clones are missing from TCRdb's copy, which holds only in-frame ones; the method was immunoSEQ multiplex PCR. Of under 150,000 clones listed, approximately 91% were seen once; the top ten hold around 1.8%. The sequenced sample was peripheral blood, obtained 28 days after the second AZD1222 dose. These receptors were obtained from an adult who received the AZD1222 COVID-19 vaccine. CDR3s include the opening cysteine and the closing phenylalanine or tryptophan. D genes are given only for firm matches. Clone size is stated in some rows and not others, as once, few, many or a class when expanded.

v_gene	d_gene	j_gene	abundance	CDR3aa	CDR3nt
TRBV19	-	TRBJ1-1	-	CASSIVVMVNTEAFF	TGTGCCAGTAGTATAGTTGTGATGGTGAACACTGAAGCTTTCTTT
TRBV6-5	TRBD1	TRBJ1-2	-	CATTGQADYGYTF	TGTGCCACCACGGGACAGGCAGACTATGGCTACACCTTC
TRBV28	-	TRBJ1-1	-	CASSLSPSNTEAFF	TGTGCCAGCAGTTTATCGCCGTCGAACACTGAAGCTTTCTTT
TRBV2	-	TRBJ2-2	-	CASSAPRGELFF	TGTGCCAGCAGTGCCCCTAGGGGGGAGCTGTTTTTT
TRBV14	-	TRBJ2-5	-	CASSQEIRQTQYF	TGTGCCAGCAGCCAAGAAATTCGCCAGACCCAGTACTTC
TRBV7-2	TRBD1	TRBJ2-7	once	CASSFSGTGPYEQYF	TGTGCCAGCAGCTTCTCCGGGACAGGACCCTACGAGCAGTACTTC
TRBV10-3	TRBD2	TRBJ2-3	-	CAISDPGLAGGPNTQYF	TGTGCCATCAGCGACCCCGGACTAGCGGGAGGGCCTAATACGCAGTATTTT
TRBV3-1/TRBV3-2	-	TRBJ1-2	-	CASSQGGLYGYTF	TGTGCCAGCAGCCAAGGAGGGCTCTATGGCTACACCTTC
TRBV3-1/TRBV3-2	TRBD2	TRBJ2-1	-	CASSLSSGGDYNEQFF	TGTGCCAGCAGCCTTTCAAGCGGGGGGGATTACAATGAGCAGTTCTTC
TRBV6-5	-	TRBJ2-4	-	CASRGASSDIQYF	TGTGCCAGCAGGGGGGCTAGCTCGGACATTCAGTACTTC
TRBV2	TRBD1	TRBJ2-7	-	CASRRTGLTYEQYF	TGTGCCAGCAGGCGGACAGGGCTTACCTACGAGCAGTACTTC
TRBV3-1/TRBV3-2	-	TRBJ1-3	-	CASSQDWVTGFVNTIYF	TGTGCCAGCAGCCAAGATTGGGTAACAGGTTTCGTCAACACCATATATTTT
TRBV3-1/TRBV3-2	TRBD1	TRBJ1-2	-	CASSLQGTNYGYTF	TGTGCCAGCAGCCTACAGGGGACTAACTATGGCTACACCTTC
TRBV15	TRBD2	TRBJ2-1	few	CATSRERRGGYNEQFF	TGTGCCACCAGCAGAGAACGGCGCGGGGGCTACAATGAGCAGTTCTTC
TRBV13	-	TRBJ2-7	-	CASSLGPGQEQYF	TGTGCCAGCAGCTTAGGTCCCGGTCAGGAGCAGTACTTC
TRBV7-3	-	TRBJ2-7	once	CASSVSFIEQYF	TGTGCCAGCAGCGTTTCCTTTATCGAGCAGTACTTC
TRBV2	-	TRBJ2-7	-	CASRTLGPYEQYF	TGTGCCAGCAGAACCCTGGGGCCTTACGAGCAGTACTTC
TRBV3-1/TRBV3-2	TRBD1	TRBJ1-2	-	CASSPRTGGHGYTF	TGTGCCAGCAGCCCTAGGACAGGGGGGCATGGCTACACCTTC
TRBV25-1	-	TRBJ2-3	-	CASSSGVGADTQYF	TGTGCCAGTTCGTCGGGGGTTGGTGCAGATACGCAGTATTTT
TRBV5-1	TRBD1	TRBJ2-7	-	CASSNGTGRFEQYF	TGCGCCAGCAGCAATGGGACAGGGAGGTTCGAGCAGTACTTC
TRBV7-6	TRBD1	TRBJ2-2	-	CASSLEAGTVLGHTGELFF	TGTGCCAGCAGCTTAGAAGCCGGGACAGTACTTGGACACACCGGGGAGCTGTTTTTT
TRBV5-4	-	TRBJ1-1	-	CASSSLTANTEAFF	TGTGCCAGCAGCTCACTTACAGCGAACACTGAAGCTTTCTTT
TRBV9	-	TRBJ2-2	-	CASSPAGGGELFF	TGTGCCAGCAGCCCCGCCGGAGGGGGGGAGCTGTTTTTT
TRBV27	-	TRBJ2-1	-	CASSLTTPRPHNEQFF	TGTGCCAGCAGTTTAACGACCCCGAGACCCCACAATGAGCAGTTCTTC
TRBV19	-	TRBJ2-5	-	CASSITHGGETQYF	TGTGCCAGTAGTATAACTCACGGGGGAGAGACCCAGTACTTC
TRBV24-1	TRBD2	TRBJ2-1	once	CATSDVTSGDEQFF	TGTGCCACCAGTGATGTGACTAGCGGGGATGAGCAGTTCTTC
TRBV6-5	-	TRBJ1-5	-	CASSYSGGDQPQHF	TGTGCCAGCAGTTACTCGGGAGGGGATCAGCCCCAGCATTTT
TRBV11-2	-	TRBJ1-6	-	CASSNGRPDSPLHF	TGTGCCAGCAGCAATGGACGCCCCGATTCACCCCTCCACTTT
TRBV29-1	TRBD2	TRBJ2-3	-	CSVEDWGGTDTQYF	TGCAGCGTTGAAGATTGGGGGGGTACGGATACGCAGTATTTT
TRBV11-1	-	TRBJ2-7	-	CASSLADKGLYEQYF	TGTGCCAGCAGCTTAGCTGACAAAGGCCTCTACGAGCAGTACTTC
TRBV18	TRBD1	TRBJ2-7	-	CASSPDRGRNEQYF	TGTGCCAGCTCACCGGACAGGGGTCGTAACGAGCAGTACTTC
TRBV21-1	-	TRBJ2-3	-	CASAGGTDTQYF	TGTGCCTCGGCCGGGGGCACAGATACGCAGTATTTT
TRBV7-3	-	TRBJ2-1	once	CASSLSGYEQFF	TGTGCCAGCAGCTTAAGCGGTTATGAGCAGTTCTTC
TRBV12-3/TRBV12-4	-	TRBJ1-1	-	CASKALGTEAFF	TGTGCCAGCAAGGCCCTGGGGACTGAAGCTTTCTTT
TRBV27	TRBD2	TRBJ2-1	-	CASTFAGGHYNEQFF	TGTGCCAGCACGTTTGCGGGGGGGCATTACAATGAGCAGTTCTTC
TRBV28	-	TRBJ1-4	few	CASSLSGLTTNEKLFF	TGTGCCAGCAGTCTGTCCGGGCTGACAACTAATGAAAAACTGTTTTTT
TRBV13	-	TRBJ1-1	-	CASSLDERTEAFF	TGTGCCAGCAGCTTAGATGAGAGGACTGAAGCTTTCTTT